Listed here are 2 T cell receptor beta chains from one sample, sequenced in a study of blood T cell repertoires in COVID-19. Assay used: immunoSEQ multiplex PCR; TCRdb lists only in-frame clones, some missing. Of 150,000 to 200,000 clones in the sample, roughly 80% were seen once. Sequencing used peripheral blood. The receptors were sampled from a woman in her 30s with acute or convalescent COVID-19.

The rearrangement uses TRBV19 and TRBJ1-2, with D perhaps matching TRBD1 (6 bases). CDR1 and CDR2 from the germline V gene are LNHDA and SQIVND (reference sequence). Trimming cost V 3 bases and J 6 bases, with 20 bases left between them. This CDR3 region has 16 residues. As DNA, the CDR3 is TGTGCCAGTAGTATGTGGGGCCGTGCAGGGGTCGATGGCTACACCTTC. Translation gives CASSMWGRAGVDGYTF.

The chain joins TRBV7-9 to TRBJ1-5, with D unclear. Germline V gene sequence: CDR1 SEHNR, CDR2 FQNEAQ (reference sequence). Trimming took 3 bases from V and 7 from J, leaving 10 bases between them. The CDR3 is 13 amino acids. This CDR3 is CASSFEGFQPQHF. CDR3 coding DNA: TGTGCCAGCAGCTTCGAGGGATTCCAGCCCCAGCATTTT.